This T cell receptor beta chain was sequenced in a study of CD8+CD57+ T cells in acquired aplastic anemia. Turning to this clonotype: As yet, its antigen is unknown.

Investigators profiled TCR beta VDJ and CDR3 from genomic DNA template. One entry per CDR3 protein, called by TCRdb with MiXCR from the reads. The sample records approximately 95,000 distinct CDR3 sequences, around 62% being singletons. The study, taken as a whole, reports: Between patients and controls, around 30 CD8+ CDR3 sequences were found in common.

The V gene lost 7 bases and the J gene lost 6 bases, with 18 bases spanning the gap. The CDR3 consists of 14 residues. CDR1 is KGHDR and CDR2 is SFDVKD in the germline V gene. Previously, flow cytometry had revealed CD8+CD57+ cell expansion in the patients chosen for sequencing. The sequenced sample consisted of sorted CD4+, CD8+, or CD8+CD57+ T cells (not recorded which) from PBMCs. The genes are TRBV24-1 and TRBJ2-7, with D possibly being TRBD1 or TRBD2 (5 bases each). The TCR originated in a human donor with aplastic anemia. The CDR3 DNA sequence: TGTGCCACCAGAGCTACTGGGGGAACGGGCGAGCAGTACTTC. It specifies CATRATGGTGEQYF.